This T cell receptor beta chain emerged from a study of patients and donors after allogeneic stem cell transplantation. This clonotype came up a few times. Losses at the gene ends were 5 bases for V and 1 base for J; bases not matched to a gene: 8. Germline assignment: CDR1 MNHEY and CDR2 SMNVEV (reference sequence). CDR3 length: 17 amino acids. Each CDR3 protein gets one entry after TCRdb re-called the RT-PCR reads with MiXCR. The profile shows roughly 940,000 distinct CDR3 sequences, roughly 18% of them singletons. Specimen: blood, either unsorted or a sorted T cell fraction (not recorded which). The sequence came from a human donor who was either an allogeneic HSCT recipient or a stem cell or donor lymphocyte infusion donor (not recorded which). It is not recorded whose cells these are; they may come from a transplant donor. V gene TRBV27 combines with J gene TRBJ2-2; 9 bases are a match to TRBD2. The CDR3 DNA reads TGTGCCAGCAGTCCCTGGGTAGCGGGGGTGAACACCGGGGAGCTGTTTTTT. This encodes CASSPWVAGVNTGELFF.